This is a list of T cell receptor beta chains from one sample in a study of cytomegalovirus exposure and HLA in healthy donors. Generated by immunoSEQ multiplex PCR, the TCRdb table keeps only in-frame clones and is missing some. The sample contains just over 95,000 clones, about four fifths of which appear only once. The source material was PBMCs. Receptors were obtained from a human donor in good health. Both conserved end residues are part of each CDR3. Fields, in order: V gene, D gene, clone size, J gene, CDR3 protein, CDR3 DNA. A D gene is named only where the DNA matches it firmly. Size tells how often a clone was seen (once, few, many) or the class of an expanded clone, and some rows leave it out.

V gene: TRBV6-5
D gene: .
clone size: few
J gene: TRBJ1-5
CDR3 protein: CASSTTTNQPQHF
CDR3 DNA: TGTGCCAGCAGTACCACTACAAATCAGCCCCAGCATTTT

V gene: TRBV15
D gene: .
clone size: .
J gene: TRBJ2-4
CDR3 protein: CATSRDSGYIQYF
CDR3 DNA: TGTGCCACCAGCAGAGATTCAGGGTACATTCAGTACTTC

V gene: TRBV5-6
D gene: .
clone size: .
J gene: TRBJ2-7
CDR3 protein: CASSLISTITYEQYF
CDR3 DNA: TGTGCCAGCAGCTTGATTAGCACGATCACCTACGAGCAGTACTTC

V gene: TRBV5-5
D gene: .
clone size: .
J gene: TRBJ1-1
CDR3 protein: CASSLGIADLNTEAFF
CDR3 DNA: TGTGCCAGCAGCTTGGGCATCGCGGATTTGAACACTGAAGCTTTCTTT

V gene: TRBV2
D gene: .
clone size: few
J gene: TRBJ1-3
CDR3 protein: CASSTIISGNTIYF
CDR3 DNA: TGTGCCAGCAGTACAATCATCTCTGGAAACACCATATATTTT

V gene: TRBV7-9
D gene: .
clone size: once
J gene: TRBJ2-5
CDR3 protein: CASSRGQQETQYF
CDR3 DNA: TGTGCCAGCAGCCGAGGACAGCAAGAGACCCAGTACTTC

V gene: TRBV5-1
D gene: TRBD2
clone size: .
J gene: TRBJ2-2
CDR3 protein: CASSLGTSGRGHGPGELFF
CDR3 DNA: TGCGCCAGCAGCTTGGGTACTAGCGGGAGGGGTCATGGGCCCGGGGAGCTGTTTTTT

V gene: TRBV6-1
D gene: .
clone size: once
J gene: TRBJ2-7
CDR3 protein: CASKGQQFSYEQYF
CDR3 DNA: TGTGCCAGCAAAGGACAGCAATTCTCCTACGAGCAGTACTTC

V gene: TRBV18
D gene: .
clone size: .
J gene: TRBJ1-1
CDR3 protein: CASSSDRKNTEAFF
CDR3 DNA: TGTGCCAGCTCATCTGACAGGAAGAACACTGAAGCTTTCTTT

V gene: TRBV27
D gene: .
clone size: .
J gene: TRBJ2-6
CDR3 protein: CASSLLPGQSSGANVLTF
CDR3 DNA: TGTGCCAGCAGTTTACTCCCAGGGCAAAGCTCTGGGGCCAACGTCCTGACTTTC

V gene: TRBV27
D gene: .
clone size: .
J gene: TRBJ2-7
CDR3 protein: CASSFGQSYEQYF
CDR3 DNA: TGTGCCAGCAGTTTCGGACAGTCCTACGAGCAGTACTTC

V gene: TRBV6-1
D gene: TRBD1
clone size: .
J gene: TRBJ1-1
CDR3 protein: CASKTGQGNTEAFF
CDR3 DNA: TGTGCCAGCAAGACAGGGCAGGGGAACACTGAAGCTTTCTTT

V gene: TRBV16
D gene: TRBD1
clone size: .
J gene: TRBJ2-1
CDR3 protein: CASSQSQGEAYNEQFF
CDR3 DNA: TGTGCCAGCAGCCAATCGCAGGGGGAAGCCTACAATGAGCAGTTCTTC

V gene: TRBV6-6
D gene: .
clone size: .
J gene: TRBJ1-5
CDR3 protein: CASSLRQAQPQHF
CDR3 DNA: TGTGCCAGCAGTCTCCGGCAGGCTCAGCCCCAGCATTTT

V gene: TRBV5-6
D gene: .
clone size: .
J gene: TRBJ1-2
CDR3 protein: CASSLLKTRGYTF
CDR3 DNA: TGTGCCAGCAGCTTGTTAAAGACTCGCGGCTACACCTTC

V gene: TRBV25-1
D gene: .
clone size: .
J gene: TRBJ1-3
CDR3 protein: CASSEWGTPTETGNTIYF
CDR3 DNA: TGTGCCAGCAGTGAATGGGGGACACCCACTGAGACTGGAAACACCATATATTTT

V gene: TRBV11-1
D gene: TRBD2
clone size: .
J gene: TRBJ2-1
CDR3 protein: CASSLVSGGRSEQFF
CDR3 DNA: TGTGCCAGCAGCTTAGTATCGGGGGGGCGGAGTGAGCAGTTCTTC

V gene: TRBV27
D gene: .
clone size: .
J gene: TRBJ2-7
CDR3 protein: CASSPIGSREQYF
CDR3 DNA: TGTGCCAGCAGTCCCATTGGGAGTCGCGAGCAGTACTTC

V gene: TRBV13
D gene: TRBD2
clone size: .
J gene: TRBJ2-1
CDR3 protein: CASSRRGLALNEQFF
CDR3 DNA: TGTGCCAGCAGTCGTAGGGGACTAGCGCTCAATGAGCAGTTCTTC

V gene: TRBV5-5
D gene: .
clone size: .
J gene: TRBJ1-3
CDR3 protein: CASSTTGLSGNTIYF
CDR3 DNA: TGTGCCAGCAGCACTACAGGGCTCTCTGGAAACACCATATATTTT

V gene: TRBV19
D gene: TRBD2
clone size: .
J gene: TRBJ2-1
CDR3 protein: CASSIGRAGGFYNEQFF
CDR3 DNA: TGTGCCAGTAGTATAGGGAGAGCGGGAGGGTTCTACAATGAGCAGTTCTTC

V gene: TRBV4-1
D gene: .
clone size: .
J gene: TRBJ1-2
CDR3 protein: CASSQEAPNGYTF
CDR3 DNA: TGCGCCAGCAGCCAAGAAGCTCCAAATGGCTACACCTTC

V gene: TRBV12-5
D gene: TRBD2
clone size: .
J gene: TRBJ2-2
CDR3 protein: CASGLSSGYGELFF
CDR3 DNA: TGTGCTAGTGGTTTATCTAGCGGGTACGGGGAGCTGTTTTTT

V gene: TRBV5-4
D gene: TRBD2
clone size: .
J gene: TRBJ2-1
CDR3 protein: CASSAPGLEGNEQFF
CDR3 DNA: TGTGCCAGCAGTGCTCCGGGACTAGAGGGCAATGAGCAGTTCTTC

V gene: TRBV18
D gene: .
clone size: .
J gene: TRBJ2-5
CDR3 protein: CASSPKSSYPQETQYF
CDR3 DNA: TGTGCCAGCTCACCAAAATCGTCCTACCCACAAGAGACCCAGTACTTC

V gene: TRBV6-5
D gene: .
clone size: .
J gene: TRBJ1-1
CDR3 protein: CASSPDSNTEAFF
CDR3 DNA: TGTGCCAGCAGCCCTGACTCGAACACTGAAGCTTTCTTT

V gene: TRBV20-1
D gene: .
clone size: .
J gene: TRBJ2-7
CDR3 protein: CSAGGSYEQYF
CDR3 DNA: TGCAGTGCAGGGGGCTCCTACGAGCAGTACTTC

V gene: TRBV15
D gene: TRBD1
clone size: .
J gene: TRBJ2-7
CDR3 protein: CATSSRDRGYEQYF
CDR3 DNA: TGTGCCACCAGCAGCCGGGACAGGGGCTACGAGCAGTACTTC

V gene: TRBV6-5
D gene: .
clone size: .
J gene: TRBJ2-3
CDR3 protein: CASSSYRGASTDTQYF
CDR3 DNA: TGTGCCAGCAGTTCGTACCGGGGGGCAAGCACAGATACGCAGTATTTT

V gene: TRBV7-6
D gene: .
clone size: few
J gene: TRBJ1-1
CDR3 protein: CASSPGGNLNTEAFF
CDR3 DNA: TGTGCCAGCAGCCCCGGCGGGAACTTGAACACTGAAGCTTTCTTT